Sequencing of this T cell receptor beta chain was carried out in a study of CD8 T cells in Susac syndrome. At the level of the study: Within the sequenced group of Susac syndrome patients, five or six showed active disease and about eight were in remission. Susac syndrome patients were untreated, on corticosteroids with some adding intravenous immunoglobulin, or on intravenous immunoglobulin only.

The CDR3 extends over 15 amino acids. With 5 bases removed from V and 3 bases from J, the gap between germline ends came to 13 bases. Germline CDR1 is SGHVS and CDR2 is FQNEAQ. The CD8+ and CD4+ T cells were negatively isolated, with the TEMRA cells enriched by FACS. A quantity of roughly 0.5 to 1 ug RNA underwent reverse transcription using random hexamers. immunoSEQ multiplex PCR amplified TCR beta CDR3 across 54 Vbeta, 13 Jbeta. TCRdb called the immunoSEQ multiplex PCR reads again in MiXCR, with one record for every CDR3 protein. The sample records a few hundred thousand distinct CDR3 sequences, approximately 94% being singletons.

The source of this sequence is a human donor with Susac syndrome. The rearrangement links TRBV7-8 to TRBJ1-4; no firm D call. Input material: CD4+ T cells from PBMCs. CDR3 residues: CASSDDGRSNEKLFF. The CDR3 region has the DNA TGTGCCAGCAGCGATGACGGCAGATCTAATGAAAAACTGTTTTTT.